The 16 T cell receptor beta chains given below trace back to one sample, sequenced in a study of graft-versus-host responses after intestinal transplantation. Sequencing used immunoSEQ multiplex PCR; TCRdb keeps in-frame clones, though not all of them. The data show fewer than 65,000 clones, around 90% seen once. Their antigen targets remain unknown. The specimen comprised unstimulated CD4+ T cells sorted from spleen or lymph node cells, sampled before transplant. The receptor source for this set is a human donor who was the organ donor for an intestinal transplant.

The chain links TRBV7-2 to TRBJ2-1; 14 bases are a match to TRBD2. Germline V CDR1 and CDR2: SGHTA, FQGNSA. The junction had 4 bases not matched to a gene; V was cut back by 6 bases and J by 0 bases. This CDR3 spans 17 amino acids. The CDR3 region is CASRRLAGGSSYNEQFF. The DNA for the CDR3 is TGTGCCAGCAGACGACTAGCGGGAGGGAGCTCCTACAATGAGCAGTTCTTC.

The V gene is TRBV7-3, the J gene TRBJ1-5; maybe TRBD1 (5 bases). Germline CDR1 reads SGHTA; CDR2 reads FQGTGA. Between the trimmed V and J ends, which lost 2 bases and 0 bases, there was a span of 23 bases. The CDR3 has 20 residues. CDR3 coding DNA: TGTGCCAGCAGCTTATCTACCGAAGGACGGAAAGGACATAGCAATCAGCCCCAGCATTTT. This sequence encodes CASSLSTEGRKGHSNQPQHF.

The rearrangement uses TRBV7-2 and TRBJ2-7; D is possibly TRBD1 (5 bases). Trimming left V 3 bases short and J 3 bases short, with 12 bases between. The CDR3 runs 14 residues. Germline CDR1 SGHTA, CDR2 FQGNSA. The CDR3 loop is CASSFTGAYYEQYF. DNA of the CDR3: TGTGCCAGCAGCTTTACAGGAGCCTACTACGAGCAGTACTTC.

V usage is TRBV6-6 and J usage is TRBJ2-3; tentative D call: TRBD1 (5 bases). The CDR3 runs to 14 residues. Germline assignment: CDR1 MNHNY and CDR2 SVGAGI (reference sequence). V lost 3 bases to trimming and J lost 2 bases, with 9 bases between them. CDR3 in DNA: TGTGCCAGCAGTTATGGGGCCTACACAGATACGCAGTATTTT. Its translation: CASSYGAYTDTQYF.

The chain uses TRBV19 and TRBJ2-1, with a possible D match to TRBD2 (5 bases). Trimming took 0 bases from V and 8 from J, leaving 8 bases between them. In germline, CDR1 is LNHDA, CDR2 SQIVND (reference sequence). This CDR3 has 13 amino acids. Here the CDR3 reads CASSIDRGDEQFF. The DNA for the CDR3 is TGTGCCAGTAGTATAGATCGGGGAGATGAGCAGTTCTTC.

The V call is TRBV7-2, the J call TRBJ2-5; 9 bases line up with TRBD1. The CDR3 spans 18 residues. The germline CDR1 and CDR2 sequences are SGHTA and FQGNSA. With V trimmed by 4 bases and J by 5 bases, 17 bases remained unmatched. CDR3 in amino acids: CASSSAPLDRGEGETQYF. CDR3 sequence (DNA): TGTGCCAGCAGCTCGGCCCCCTTGGACAGGGGCGAAGGGGAGACCCAGTACTTC.

This chain uses TRBV5-1 with TRBJ2-3; weak D call: TRBD1 (5 bases). Trimming stripped 0 bases from V and 1 base from J, with 9 bases between. Per the germline V gene, CDR1 is SGHRS and CDR2 is YFSETQ. The CDR3 extends over 15 amino acids. In nucleotides, the CDR3 is TGCGCCAGCAGCTTGGCAGGGATTGGCACAGATACGCAGTATTTT. Translated, it gives CASSLAGIGTDTQYF.

The genes are TRBV28 and TRBJ1-5; 7 bases match TRBD1. CDR3 length: 18 amino acids. Germline V gene lookup returns CDR1 MDHEN and CDR2 SYDVKM. Trimming took 5 bases from V and 3 from J; bases not matched to a gene: 16. CDR3 sequence reads: CASSHPKGRTGFNQPQHF. CDR3 nucleotide sequence: TGTGCCAGCAGTCATCCCAAGGGGCGGACAGGCTTCAATCAGCCCCAGCATTTT.

The CDR3 DNA sequence: TGTGCCAGCAGCAATCGTACAGGGGGCTATGGCTACACCTTC. The encoded protein is CASSNRTGGYGYTF. The rearrangement links TRBV7-2 to TRBJ1-2; TRBD1 matches 8 bases. Germline loops: CDR1 SGHTA, CDR2 FQGNSA. CDR3 length: 14 residues. The ends lost 5 bases at V and 4 bases at J; junction bases unmatched: 6. Filled out from reference TRBV7-2 and TRBJ1-2, the complete variable domain reads GAGVSQSPSNKVTEKGKDVELRCDPISGHTALYWYRQSLGQGLEFLIYFQGNSAPDKSGLPSDRFSAERTGGSVSTLTIQRTQQEDSAVYLCASSNRTGGYGYTFGSGTRLTVV.

This clone was counted once. The chain is built from TRBV18 and TRBJ2-7; possible D gene TRBD2, 6 bases. Germline loops: CDR1 KGHSH, CDR2 LQKENI. This CDR3 has 17 residues. Trimming took off 4 bases at V and 1 base at J, with 20 bases between the two ends. Here the CDR3 reads CASSRKIAVTPSYEQYF. CDR3 bases: TGTGCCAGCTCACGAAAAATAGCGGTCACCCCTTCCTACGAGCAGTACTTC. Drawing the rest from reference TRBV18 and TRBJ2-7, the complete variable domain is NAGVMQNPRHLVRRRGQEARLRCSPMKGHSHVYWYRQLPEEGLKFMVYLQKENIIDESGMPKERFSAEFPKEGPSILRIQQVVRGDSAAYFCASSRKIAVTPSYEQYFGPGTRLTVT.

The V gene is TRBV6-1, the J gene TRBJ2-3, with D perhaps matching TRBD2 (5 bases). From germline, CDR1 is MNHNS and CDR2 SASEGT. V lost 2 bases to trimming and J lost 0 bases, with 9 bases between them. This CDR3 is built from 15 residues. The DNA for the CDR3 is TGTGCCAGCAGTGAAACAGCGGCTAGCACAGATACGCAGTATTTT. Protein sequence: CASSETAASTDTQYF.

The V gene is TRBV5-4, the J gene TRBJ2-3; 7 positions agree with TRBD2. The length of the CDR3 is 17 residues. V lost 0 bases and J lost 8; bases outside the gene matches: 15. Germline loops: CDR1 SGHNT, CDR2 YYREEE (reference sequence). Here the CDR3 reads CASSLAFGTIPQGTQYF. The CDR3 coding sequence is TGTGCCAGCAGCTTGGCCTTTGGGACTATTCCCCAGGGTACGCAGTATTTT.

This chain connects TRBV5-6 to TRBJ2-1; D unresolved. This CDR3 has 11 residues. The germline V and J ends were trimmed by 2 bases and 7 bases, with 4 bases remaining between them. Germline CDR1 and CDR2: SGHDT and YYEEEE. The CDR3 coding sequence is TGTGCCAGCAGCTTTAGTAATGAGCAGTTCTTC. Residues: CASSFSNEQFF.

The chain links TRBV6-6 to TRBJ2-1; TRBD2 is a possible D gene (6 bases). The CDR3 is 15 residues long. Germline V gene data show CDR1 as MNHNY and CDR2 as SVGAGI (reference sequence). V lost 6 bases and J 5 bases, leaving 17 bases between the germline ends. The CDR3 spells CASSMMRLAHNEQFF. CDR3 nucleotides: TGTGCCAGCAGCATGATGCGGCTAGCGCACAATGAGCAGTTCTTC.

This clone was observed a handful of times. V gene TRBV27 combines with J gene TRBJ2-7, with D possibly being TRBD2 (5 bases). The CDR3 sequence is 22 residues long. Germline CDR1 and CDR2: MNHEY and SMNVEV (reference sequence). The V gene lost 2 bases and the J gene lost 3 bases, with 35 bases spanning the gap. The CDR3 DNA is TGTGCCAGCAGTTTACCCCTTGGGATTTTGGGCCTCGAGGGCGCCCATTTCTACGAGCAGTACTTC. This sequence encodes CASSLPLGILGLEGAHFYEQYF.

This chain uses TRBV28 with TRBJ1-5; D remains ambiguous. The CDR3 extends over 15 amino acids. From germline, CDR1 is MDHEN and CDR2 SYDVKM. V was pared by 5 bases and J by 0 bases, with 11 bases between. The CDR3 DNA follows: TGTGCCAGCAGTCTGGTCGGGTTTAGCAATCAGCCCCAGCATTTT. Translation gives CASSLVGFSNQPQHF.